The 21 T cell receptor beta chains given below trace back to one sample, sequenced in a study of blood T cells in healthy people across ages. A second PCR, run for roughly 7 to 11 cycles, used a sample-barcoded 5' primer plus a J-beta primer mix. Each CDR3 protein gets one entry after TCRdb re-called the 5' RACE reads with MiXCR. The data contain approximately 800,000 distinct CDR3 sequences, 25% of them singletons. These data also featured in a second study, about T cells of mothers and their children.

Sequencing was carried out using blood. The origin of the receptors is a boy between 10 and 17 years old in good health.

The chain recombines TRBV4-3 with TRBJ2-2; TRBD2 aligns across 16 bases. The CDR3 is 21 residues long. The germline V gene has CDR1 LGHNA and CDR2 YSLEER. Losses at the gene ends were 1 base for V and 5 bases for J; bases not matched to a gene: 13. As DNA, the CDR3 is TGCGCCAGCAGCCAAGTAGGAGGGACTAGCGGGGGGGCTTATAAGACCGGGGAGCTGTTTTTT. Translated: CASSQVGGTSGGAYKTGELFF.

This chain uses TRBV24-1 with TRBJ2-7, with D possibly being TRBD1 or TRBD2 (5 bases each). V dropped 3 bases and J dropped 2 bases, with 16 bases sitting between them. The CDR3 is 16 residues long. Germline values: CDR1 KGHDR, CDR2 SFDVKD. In nucleotides, the CDR3 is TGTGCCACCAGTGATCACCAGGGTCGGGATCCCTACGAGCAGTACTTC. Its protein is CATSDHQGRDPYEQYF.

This clonotype was observed a few times. This sequence joins TRBV12-3 or TRBV12-4 and TRBJ1-2; unclear D gene. V dropped 1 base and J dropped 4 bases, with 7 bases sitting between them. This CDR3 has 13 residues. CDR3 in amino acids: CASSLVAVYGYTF. CDR3 in DNA: TGTGCCAGCAGTTTAGTGGCAGTCTATGGCTACACCTTC.

About this clonotype: This may be a read error, as it is one base from a much larger clone. The rearrangement uses TRBV29-1 and TRBJ2-5; TRBD1 agrees at 8 bases. The CDR3 sequence is 12 residues long. Trimming removed 4 bases from V and 5 bases from J; junction bases left unmatched: 3. From germline, CDR1 is SQVTM and CDR2 ANQGSEA. Here the CDR3 DNA reads TGCAGCGTTGCAGGGGGCAAGGAGACCCAGTACTTC. Translating it yields CSVAGGKETQYF.

The chain uses TRBV4-2 and TRBJ1-1, with 7 nucleotides matching TRBD1. Germline CDR1 reads LGHNA; CDR2 reads YNFKEQ. V was pared by 1 base and J by 4 bases, with 6 bases of the junction left unmatched. The CDR3 is made up of 15 amino acids. CDR3 sequence reads: CASSQVNRGSTEAFF. The CDR3 coding sequence is TGTGCCAGCAGCCAAGTGAACAGGGGAAGCACTGAAGCTTTCTTT.

This clonotype has a handful of counts. The chain recombines TRBV9 with TRBJ1-6; possible D gene TRBD1, 6 bases. The V end was cut by 3 bases, the J end by 4 bases, with 14 bases between. Germline CDR1 and CDR2: SGDLS and YYNGEE. The CDR3 contains 16 residues. CDR3 residues: CASSEGGGGYNSPLHF. In DNA form, the CDR3 reads TGTGCCAGCAGCGAGGGGGGTGGAGGGTATAATTCACCCCTCCACTTT.

This clonotype was seen only a few times. Here the CDR3 DNA reads TGTGCCAGCAGCTTACTATCAGGGACGGCCCTTCTCAACTATGGCTACACCTTC. Its protein product is CASSLLSGTALLNYGYTF. The V call is TRBV7-6, the J call TRBJ1-2; weak D call: TRBD1 (5 bases). Trimming removed 2 bases from V and 2 bases from J, with 21 bases in between. The germline CDR1 and CDR2 sequences are SGHVS and FNYEAQ. CDR3 length: 18 amino acids.

This chain connects TRBV4-3 to TRBJ2-5; D gene uncertain. The assigned J gene may be wrong: the sequence end matches TRBJ2-1 better. Germline CDR1 is LGHNA and CDR2 is YSLEER. The CDR3 consists of 15 residues. As DNA, the CDR3 is TGCGCCAGCAGCCAAGATAGGGCTAACTACAATGAGCAGTTCTTC. This codes for CASSQDRANYNEQFF.

The rearrangement uses TRBV12-3 or TRBV12-4 and TRBJ1-4, with TRBD1 identical over 7 bases. V lost 6 bases, J lost 6 bases, and 7 bases stayed unmatched. The CDR3 is 14 amino acids. The CDR3 protein is CASSPGGTDEKLFF. Written as DNA, the CDR3 is TGTGCCAGCAGCCCCGGTGGGACAGATGAAAAACTGTTTTTT.

The rearrangement uses TRBV29-1 and TRBJ1-5; D gene uncertain. The CDR3 is 13 amino acids. Germline V gives CDR1 SQVTM, CDR2 ANQGSEA. Trimming pared 5 bases from V and 0 bases from J, leaving 8 bases between. CDR3: CSVSWGSNQPQHF. The CDR3 nucleotides are TGCAGCGTTTCTTGGGGTAGCAATCAGCCCCAGCATTTT.

The chain combines TRBV7-9 with TRBJ2-1; D unclear. The V and J ends lost 5 bases and 2 bases respectively, with 7 bases between them. The germline V gene encodes CDR1 SEHNR and CDR2 FQNEAQ (reference sequence). CDR3 length equals 13 residues. The CDR3 region is CASSDNPYNEQFF. The CDR3 DNA is TGTGCCAGCAGCGACAACCCCTACAATGAGCAGTTCTTC.

The genes are TRBV19 and TRBJ2-1; perhaps TRBD1 as D (6 bases). V was pared by 6 bases and J by 9 bases, with 27 bases between. Germline CDR1 reads LNHDA; CDR2 reads SQIVND (reference sequence). The CDR3 has 17 amino acids. The DNA of the CDR3 is TGTGCCAGTAGGACAGGAGGTGGGATAAGCCCCGCTGGTGAGCAGTTCTTC. It yields the protein CASRTGGGISPAGEQFF.

The rearrangement links TRBV5-1 to TRBJ1-1; no firm D call. CDR1 and CDR2 (germline): SGHRS, YFSETQ. There are 11 residues in the CDR3. Trimming left V 4 bases short and J 7 bases short, with 8 bases between. This CDR3 is CASSAEHEAFF. The CDR3 bases are TGCGCCAGCAGCGCTGAACATGAAGCTTTCTTT.

This clonotype was recorded many times. The chain recombines TRBV12-3 or TRBV12-4 with TRBJ2-4; D not resolved. Trimming removed 6 bases at V and 6 bases at J, with 15 bases between. CDR3 length: 14 residues. The CDR3 loop is CASSRTESGNIQYF. The CDR3 nucleotides read TGTGCCAGCAGCCGCACAGAGTCCGGAAACATTCAGTACTTC.

This clonotype was counted between two and nine times. The genes are TRBV9 and TRBJ2-1; a possible D gene is TRBD2 (6 bases). The germline CDR1 and CDR2 sequences are SGDLS and YYNGEE. The CDR3 contains 13 residues. The V gene lost 3 bases and the J gene lost 6 bases, with 10 bases spanning the gap. The DNA for the CDR3 is TGTGCCAGCAGCGCCGCCGGGGGCAATGAGCAGTTCTTC. Its protein is CASSAAGGNEQFF.

The chain links TRBV6-2 or TRBV6-3 to TRBJ2-7; D is ambiguous. Trimming left V 0 bases short and J 4 bases short, with 13 bases between. Per the germline V gene, CDR1 is MNHEY and CDR2 is SVGEGT. The CDR3 extends over 15 amino acids. CDR3 in DNA: TGTGCCAGCAGTTACTCGAGCCGGAGCCTATACGAGCAGTACTTC. This encodes CASSYSSRSLYEQYF.

This clonotype was seen a few times. This rearrangement joins TRBV15 to TRBJ2-7; TRBD2 matches 9 bases. Trimming removed 0 bases from V and 2 bases from J; junction bases left unmatched: 2. This CDR3 is built from 15 residues. CDR1 is LNHNV, CDR2 YYDKDF, per germline (reference sequence). CDR3 region: CATSRERGGPYEQYF. CDR3 nucleotide sequence: TGTGCCACCAGCAGAGAGCGGGGGGGCCCCTACGAGCAGTACTTC.

The gene calls are TRBV20-1 and TRBJ1-2; perhaps TRBD1 as D (6 bases). The ends were cut back, 6 bases at V and 7 bases at J, with 15 bases in the middle. CDR3 length equals 12 residues. Germline loops: CDR1 DFQATT, CDR2 SNEGSKA (reference sequence). The chain's CDR3 is CSAKTGFPGYTF. The CDR3, as DNA: TGCAGTGCAAAAACAGGGTTTCCTGGCTACACCTTC.

V gene TRBV6-2 or TRBV6-3 combines with J gene TRBJ2-1; D is unresolved. The CDR3 contains 13 residues. Germline V lookup: CDR1 MNHEY, CDR2 SVGEGT. Trimming stripped 7 bases from V and 4 bases from J, with 11 bases between. The CDR3 bases are TGTGCCAGCACCGAAGGGCCGTACAATGAGCAGTTCTTC. Translation: CASTEGPYNEQFF.

The genes are TRBV29-1 and TRBJ2-5; 7 nucleotides align to TRBD1. The end of the DNA aligns better with TRBJ2-1, so the J call may be wrong. CDR3 size: 13 residues. Germline-derived CDR1 and CDR2 are SQVTM and ANQGSEA. The CDR3 sequence is CSAKGQNHNEQFF. As DNA, the CDR3 is TGCAGCGCCAAGGGACAGAATCACAATGAGCAGTTCTTC.

This clonotype was picked up a small number of times. The chain combines TRBV20-1 with TRBJ2-1; 7 bases align to TRBD2. The J call may be incorrect, as the DNA end agrees better with TRBJ2-5. The germline V gene has CDR1 DFQATT and CDR2 SNEGSKA (reference sequence). There are 14 residues in the CDR3. CDR3 protein: CSARASGAQETQYF. CDR3 sequence (DNA): TGCAGTGCTAGAGCTAGCGGAGCGCAAGAGACCCAGTACTTC.